The present entry profiles one T cell receptor (beta chain) with its context. What it binds is unknown. At one boundary the junction diverges from the germline segment, which might be a read error. Using immunoSEQ multiplex PCR, the repertoire was profiled, and TCRdb retains in-frame clones only, with some absent. The data contain approximately 79,000 clones, around 90% of them seen just once; the ten biggest clones take up around 2.4%. This entry is derived from a study of PD-1 blockade in classical Hodgkin lymphoma. Overall study results and limits: Complete responders matched newly diagnosed patients in baseline diversity.

Every patient had relapsed following autologous stem cell transplantation, and cohorts differed in brentuximab vedotin exposure. This sequence originates from a human donor with classical Hodgkin lymphoma. The material was peripheral blood mononuclear cells (PBMCs), obtained before the second cycle of nivolumab.

The CDR3 region has the DNA TGTGCTAGCAGCTTAGGGCTAGCGGGAGGAGAGACCCAGTACTTC. Protein sequence: CASSLGLAGGETQYF. The chain links TRBV7-7 to TRBJ2-5; 11 bases are a match to TRBD2. The V gene's germline CDR1 is SSHAT and CDR2 FNYEAQ (reference sequence). CDR3 length: 15 amino acids.